The entry below gives a single T cell receptor (beta chain) sequence along with its context. The antigen remains unidentified. An overlapping HIV-1 Gag peptide pool stimulated these cells at approximately 1 ug/peptide/mL. CD40L-negative CD69-negative CD45RO-high memory CD4+ T cells were sorted as populations depleted of antigen-responding cells. For at least 4 years, plasma HIV-1 RNA was undetectable (<50 copies/mL). These data belong to a study of persistence of HIV-infected CD4 T cells. Study-wide background: A couple of participants gave one leukapheresis sample; others gave up to about 200 mL blood repeatedly. General study points: TCR analyses could not target the rare provirus-carrying CMV-responding cells.

V was clipped by 4 bases and J by 8 bases, with 17 bases between them. CDR1 and CDR2 from the germline V gene are MNHEY and SVGAGI. This CDR3 has 15 residues. The libraries were made with immunoSEQ version 4 in survey mode. Here immunoSEQ multiplex PCR was the method, and the copy in TCRdb shows in-frame clones only, minus some. There are about 64,000 clones in the sample; 65% to 80% occur only once, and under 2% lies in the top ten. The source material was CD4+ T cells sorted from PBMCs after roughly 20-hour stimulation, sampled from a patient who received antiretroviral therapy. The TCR was taken from an adult man with HIV who was CMV-seropositive. The chain is built from TRBV6-5 and TRBJ1-4; a possible D gene is TRBD1 (6 bases). The CDR3 region has the DNA TGTGCCAGCAGTTGGGGTTTGGGGGCGGGCGAAAAACTGTTTTTT. This sequence encodes CASSWGLGAGEKLFF.